The clone carrying this TCR beta chain was seen only a few times. Germline V gene sequence: CDR1 MGHRA, CDR2 YSYEKL. V gave up 3 bases and J gave up 6 bases; unmatched junction bases: 5. The CDR3 is 14 amino acids. Here immunoSEQ multiplex PCR was the method, and the copy in TCRdb shows in-frame clones only, minus some. The table has more than 300,000 clones, 90% seen once. This sample is drawn from a study of blood T cell repertoires in COVID-19. This clonotype was sampled from a woman in her 40s with COVID-19, enrolled during active disease. The chain has TRBV4-1 and TRBJ1-1, with TRBD1 identical over 9 bases. Sequencing input: peripheral blood. Written as DNA, the CDR3 is TGCGCCAGCAGCCAGGTTGGGACAGGGTCTGAAGCTTTCTTT. The encoded protein is CASSQVGTGSEAFF.